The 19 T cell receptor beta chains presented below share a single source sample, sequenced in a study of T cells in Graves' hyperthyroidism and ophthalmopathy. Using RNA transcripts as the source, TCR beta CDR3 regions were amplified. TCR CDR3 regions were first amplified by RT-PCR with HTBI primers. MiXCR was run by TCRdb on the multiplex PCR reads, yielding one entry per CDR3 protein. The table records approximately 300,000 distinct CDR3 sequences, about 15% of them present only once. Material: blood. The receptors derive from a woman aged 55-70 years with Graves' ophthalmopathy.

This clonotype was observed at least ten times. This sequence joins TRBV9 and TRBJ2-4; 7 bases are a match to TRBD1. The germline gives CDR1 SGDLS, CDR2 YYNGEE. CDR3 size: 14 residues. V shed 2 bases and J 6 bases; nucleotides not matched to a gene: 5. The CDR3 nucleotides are TGTGCCAGCAGCGTGACAGGGTCGGCAAACATTCAGTACTTC. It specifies CASSVTGSANIQYF.

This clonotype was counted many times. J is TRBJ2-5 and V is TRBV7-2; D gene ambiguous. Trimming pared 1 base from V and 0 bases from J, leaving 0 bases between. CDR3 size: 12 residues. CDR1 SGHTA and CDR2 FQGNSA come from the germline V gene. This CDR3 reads CASSLDQETQYF. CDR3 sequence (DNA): TGTGCCAGCAGCTTAGACCAAGAGACCCAGTACTTC. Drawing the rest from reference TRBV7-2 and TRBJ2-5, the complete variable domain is GAGVSQSPSNKVTEKGKDVELRCDPISGHTALYWYRQSLGQGLEFLIYFQGNSAPDKSGLPSDRFSAERTGGSVSTLTIQRTQQEDSAVYLCASSLDQETQYFGPGTRLLVL.

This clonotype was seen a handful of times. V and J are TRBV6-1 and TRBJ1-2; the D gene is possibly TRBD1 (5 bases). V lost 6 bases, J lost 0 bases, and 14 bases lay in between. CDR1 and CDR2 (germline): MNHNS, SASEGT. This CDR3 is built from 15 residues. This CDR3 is CASRGVGSSNYGYTF. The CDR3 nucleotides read TGTGCCAGCAGGGGGGTTGGAAGTTCTAACTATGGCTACACCTTC.

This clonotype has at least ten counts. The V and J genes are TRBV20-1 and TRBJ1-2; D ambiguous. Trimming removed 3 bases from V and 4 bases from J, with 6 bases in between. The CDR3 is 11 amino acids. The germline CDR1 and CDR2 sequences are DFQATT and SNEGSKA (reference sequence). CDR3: CSASRSYGYTF. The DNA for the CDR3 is TGCAGTGCTAGTAGGTCCTATGGCTACACCTTC.

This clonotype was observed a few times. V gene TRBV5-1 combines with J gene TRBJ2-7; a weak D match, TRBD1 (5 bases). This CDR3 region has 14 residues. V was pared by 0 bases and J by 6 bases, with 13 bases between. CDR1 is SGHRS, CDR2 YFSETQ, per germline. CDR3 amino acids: CASSLVPGQAEQYF. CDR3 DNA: TGCGCCAGCAGCTTGGTCCCAGGGCAGGCCGAGCAGTACTTC.

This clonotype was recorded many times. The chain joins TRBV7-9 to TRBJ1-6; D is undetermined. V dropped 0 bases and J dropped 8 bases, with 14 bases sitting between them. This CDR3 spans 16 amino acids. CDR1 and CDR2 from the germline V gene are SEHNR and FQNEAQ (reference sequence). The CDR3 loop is CASSLAGGGSDSPLHF. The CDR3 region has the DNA TGTGCCAGCAGCTTAGCGGGAGGAGGGTCGGATTCACCCCTCCACTTT.

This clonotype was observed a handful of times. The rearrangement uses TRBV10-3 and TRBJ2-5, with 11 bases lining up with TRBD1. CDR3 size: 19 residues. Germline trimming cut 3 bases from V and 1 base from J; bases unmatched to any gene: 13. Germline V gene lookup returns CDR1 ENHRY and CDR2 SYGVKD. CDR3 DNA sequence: TGTGCCATCAGTGACCTAAAGGACAGGGGGCGGTTGGGCCAAGAGACCCAGTACTTC. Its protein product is CAISDLKDRGRLGQETQYF.

CDR3 sequence: CATKSQGASNEQFF. CDR3 coding DNA: TGTGCCACCAAATCCCAGGGGGCTAGCAATGAGCAGTTCTTC. V usage is TRBV24-1 and J usage is TRBJ2-1; 8 positions agree with TRBD1. V shed 8 bases, J shed 6 bases, and the junction held 8 bases outside the gene matches. The V gene's germline CDR1 is KGHDR and CDR2 SFDVKD. The CDR3 runs 14 residues.

The CDR3 DNA is TGTGCCAGCAGCCAAAACGACAGGGAAGAGACCCAGTACTTC. Translated: CASSQNDREETQYF. The chain uses TRBV3-1 and TRBJ2-5; 7 bases map to TRBD1. This CDR3 is 14 amino acids long. Germline trimming cut 2 bases from V and 3 bases from J; bases unmatched to any gene: 3. Germline V gene data show CDR1 as LGHDT and CDR2 as YNNKEL (reference sequence).

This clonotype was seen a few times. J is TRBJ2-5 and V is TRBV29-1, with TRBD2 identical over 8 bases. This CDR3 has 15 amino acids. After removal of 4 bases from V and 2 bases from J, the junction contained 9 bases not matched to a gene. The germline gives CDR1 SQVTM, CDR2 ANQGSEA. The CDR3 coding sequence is TGCAGCGTTGGGGGAGTAGCGGGGCCTCAAGAGACCCAGTACTTC. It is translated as CSVGGVAGPQETQYF.

The CDR3 nucleotides read TGTGCCAGCAGCTTGGATCCAGGGTCCTACGAGCAGTACTTC. This gives the protein CASSLDPGSYEQYF. The chain joins TRBV7-2 to TRBJ2-7; TRBD1 might be the D (5 bases). The CDR3 spans 14 residues. Trimming took 3 bases from V and 1 from J, leaving 10 bases between them. Germline lookup yields CDR1 SGHTA and CDR2 FQGNSA.

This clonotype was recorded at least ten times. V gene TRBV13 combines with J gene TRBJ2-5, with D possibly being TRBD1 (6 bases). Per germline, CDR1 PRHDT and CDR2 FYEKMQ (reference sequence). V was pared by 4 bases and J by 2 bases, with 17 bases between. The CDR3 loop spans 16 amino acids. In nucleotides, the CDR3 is TGTGCCAGCAGCTCGACAGGAGGAAAGCATCAAGAGACCCAGTACTTC. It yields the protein CASSSTGGKHQETQYF.

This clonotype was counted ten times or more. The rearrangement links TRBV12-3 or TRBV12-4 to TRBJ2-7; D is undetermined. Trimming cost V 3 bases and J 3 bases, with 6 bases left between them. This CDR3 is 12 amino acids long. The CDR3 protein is CASSFDNYEQYF. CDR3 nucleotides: TGTGCCAGCAGTTTTGACAACTACGAGCAGTACTTC.

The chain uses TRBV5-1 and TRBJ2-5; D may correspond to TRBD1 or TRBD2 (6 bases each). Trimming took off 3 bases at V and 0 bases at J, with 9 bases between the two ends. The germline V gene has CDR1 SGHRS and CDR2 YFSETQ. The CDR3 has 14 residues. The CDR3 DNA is TGCGCCAGCAGCTGGAGGGGGTACCAAGAGACCCAGTACTTC. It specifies CASSWRGYQETQYF.

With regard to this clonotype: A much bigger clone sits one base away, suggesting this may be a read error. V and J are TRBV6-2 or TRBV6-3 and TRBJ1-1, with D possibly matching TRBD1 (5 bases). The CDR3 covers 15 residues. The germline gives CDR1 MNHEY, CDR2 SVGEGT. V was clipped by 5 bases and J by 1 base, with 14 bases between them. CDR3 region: CASSGALGGNTEAFF. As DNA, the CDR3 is TGTGCCAGCAGTGGGGCCCTTGGGGGGAACACTGAAGCTTTCTTT.

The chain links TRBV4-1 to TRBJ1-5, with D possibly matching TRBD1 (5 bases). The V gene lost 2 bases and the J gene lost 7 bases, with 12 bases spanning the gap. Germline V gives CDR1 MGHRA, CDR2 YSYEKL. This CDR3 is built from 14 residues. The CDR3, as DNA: TGCGCCAGCAGCCAACCGGGGGAGAGGCAGCCCCAGCATTTT. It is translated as CASSQPGERQPQHF.

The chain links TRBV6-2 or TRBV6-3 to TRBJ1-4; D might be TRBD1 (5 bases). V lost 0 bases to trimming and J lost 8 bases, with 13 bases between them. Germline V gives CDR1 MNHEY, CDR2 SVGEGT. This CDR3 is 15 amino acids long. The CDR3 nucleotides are TGTGCCAGCAGTTACTCGGGGCTCAAGGACGAAAAACTGTTTTTT. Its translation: CASSYSGLKDEKLFF.

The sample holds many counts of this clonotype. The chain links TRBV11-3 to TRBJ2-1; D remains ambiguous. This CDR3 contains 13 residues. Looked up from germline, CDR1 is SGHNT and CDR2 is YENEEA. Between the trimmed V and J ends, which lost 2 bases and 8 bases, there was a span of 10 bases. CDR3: CASSLSSYDEQFF. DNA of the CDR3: TGTGCCAGCAGCTTAAGTTCGTACGATGAGCAGTTCTTC.

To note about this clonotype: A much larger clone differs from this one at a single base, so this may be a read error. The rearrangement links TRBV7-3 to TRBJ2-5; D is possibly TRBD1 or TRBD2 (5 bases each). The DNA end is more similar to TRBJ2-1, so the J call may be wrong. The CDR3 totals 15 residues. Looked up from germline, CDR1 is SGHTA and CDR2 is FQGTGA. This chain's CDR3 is CASSLGATGIGTQFF. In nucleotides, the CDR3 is TGTGCCAGCAGCTTAGGAGCTACGGGTATTGGGACCCAGTTCTTC.